Below, one T cell receptor (beta chain) is given with its context. This clonotype was seen repeatedly, ten times or more. Its antigen remains unidentified. No base-level quality is on record; no much larger clone is a single base apart. Trimmed from V: 4 bases; trimmed from J: 7 bases; junction bases lacking a gene match: 11. CDR3 length: 16 amino acids, cysteine to phenylalanine. CDR3 DNA is the only sequence kept; it has 48 bases, read in frame from the first base. Based on the germline V gene, the CDR1 and CDR2 sequences are SGHRS and YFSETQ. The record originates from a study of T cells after yellow fever vaccination (dated by TCRdb to the late 2010s). Turning to the overall study: Libraries from fractions with low cell numbers were prepared with the SMART-Seq v4 Ultra Low Input RNA kit. Two healthy male donors, one aged 18 to 30 and one aged 30 to 40 years, made up the cohort. To track T-cell clones before and after primary and booster YFV17D yellow fever vaccination, bulk TCR alpha and beta repertoires were sequenced longitudinally. Blood samples were taken at several timepoints before and after primary and secondary immunization, and bulk PBMC replicates and cell subsets were isolated.

TCR cDNA was made using 5'RACE template switching, a step that added a universal primer site and unique molecular identifiers. cDNA synthesis was primed from both the TCR alpha and TCR beta constant segments. Library amplification involved two PCR steps, and the second step added sample barcodes and sequencing adapters. Sequencing of libraries was performed on Illumina HiSeq 2500 (2x100 bp) or NovaSeq (2x150 bp). The published analysis was carried out like this. Reads were demultiplexed and collapsed into UMI consensus sequences with MIGEC, and V(D)J alignment was performed with MiXCR. Vaccine-responding clonotypes were identified with edgeR using replicate PBMC samples, with FDR below 0.01 and a log2 fold change above 5 up to day 15 being required. CD4 or CD8 identity was assigned to each bulk clonotype according to whether the clonotype was present at higher abundance in the sequenced CD4 repertoire or the sequenced CD8 repertoire. TCRdb trimmed public reads at Q25 via fastp, called clones via MiXCR and kept in-frame beta chains. When rows share a CDR3 protein, they turn into one entry using the most common DNA and genes. The V and J calls were determined by TCRdb, not by the authors. Present in this sample are around 360,000 distinct CDR3 sequences, 11% of which were seen just once. Roughly 18% of the sample is taken by the ten largest.

This sample's treatment or condition label indicates: live attenuated yellow fever vaccine strain. Two biological replicates of bulk PBMCs were collected at each blood-draw timepoint. PBMCs were isolated from peripheral blood using a standard Ficoll-Paque protocol. TriZol was used to extract RNA from bulk PBMCs, CD4 and CD8 fractions, and dextramer-positive and dextramer-negative fractions. Study-wide findings and limitations: Most clones expanded after primary vaccination (roughly 96% of CD4 and over 80% of CD8) were re-detected after the booster, suggesting that broad memory maintenance occurred. Because the study included only a couple of donors, the extent to which the findings can be generalized is limited. The secondary T-cell response was weaker than the primary response but faster, peaking on day 5 instead of day 15. Computational filtering was needed because FACS-sorted repertoires could contain abundant contaminating clonotypes from the bulk population. A small share of clonotypes occurred in both CD4 and CD8 compartments, likely arising from convergent recombination.

Here the sequenced sample was PBMCs, taken on the day of the first yellow fever vaccination. The sequence was obtained from a man younger than 35 who received the YFV17D yellow fever vaccine. Recombination joined TRBV5-1 with TRBJ2-3, with 11 middle bases fitting TRBD2. In nucleotides, the sequence is TGCGCCAGCAGCGAGACACTGACTAGCGGGGAGCATACGCAGTATTTT. The encoded protein is CASSETLTSGEHTQYF.